This TCR beta chain was obtained from a study of cytomegalovirus exposure and HLA in healthy donors. The overall study: An earlier analysis found fewer than 120 million unique TCR beta sequences from approximately 190 million T cells. Study conclusions and caveats: A later analysis, which compared TCR beta chains of equal frequency, found the HLA-associated ones more clonally expanded.

The PCR employed 60 Vbeta primers together with 13 Jbeta primers. Libraries were prepared by immunoSEQ multiplex PCR; TCRdb keeps only in-frame clonotypes and omits some of them. Of about 200,000 clones in the sample, roughly four fifths were seen once. Healthy individuals who donated bone marrow served as the donors. Germline assignment: CDR1 MNHEY and CDR2 SVGAGI. There are 14 residues in the CDR3. Trimming pared 6 bases from V and 0 bases from J, leaving 9 bases between. For this clone: Its target is unknown.

The sequenced material came from PBMCs. This receptor was identified in a man younger than 40 in good health and CMV-seronegative. The chain joins TRBV6-5 to TRBJ1-5; D gene ambiguous. The CDR3 here is CASRRQGSNQPQHF. CDR3 nucleotides: TGTGCCAGCAGGAGACAAGGTAGCAATCAGCCCCAGCATTTT.